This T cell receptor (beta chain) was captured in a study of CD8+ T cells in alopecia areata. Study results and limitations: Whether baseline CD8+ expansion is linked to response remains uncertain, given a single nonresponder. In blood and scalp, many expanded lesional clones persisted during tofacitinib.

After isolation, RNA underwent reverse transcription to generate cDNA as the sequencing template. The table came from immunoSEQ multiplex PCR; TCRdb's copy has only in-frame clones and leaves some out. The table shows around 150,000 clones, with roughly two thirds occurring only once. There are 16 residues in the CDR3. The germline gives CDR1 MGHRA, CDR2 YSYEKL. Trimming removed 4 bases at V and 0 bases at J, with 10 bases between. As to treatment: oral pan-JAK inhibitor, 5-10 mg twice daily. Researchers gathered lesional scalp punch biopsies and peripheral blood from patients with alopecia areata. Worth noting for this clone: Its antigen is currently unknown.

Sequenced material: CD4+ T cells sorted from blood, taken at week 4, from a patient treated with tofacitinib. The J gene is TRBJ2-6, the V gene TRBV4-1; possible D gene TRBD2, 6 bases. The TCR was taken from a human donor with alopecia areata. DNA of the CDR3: TGCGCCAGCAGCCTATACGGGGGCTCTGGGGCCAACGTCCTGACTTTC. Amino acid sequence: CASSLYGGSGANVLTF.